The source of this TCR beta chain is a study of cytomegalovirus exposure and HLA in healthy donors. Germline V gene sequence: CDR1 SGDLS, CDR2 YYNGEE. With V trimmed by 3 bases and J by 9 bases, 10 bases remained unmatched. CDR3 length: 15 amino acids. The study's findings and limits: The finding came from a later analysis; first-cohort TCR clusters tended to co-occur in the 110 or so validation repertoires. According to the study, roughly 160 TCR beta chains were cytomegalovirus-associated. Usually a TCR sequence was rare, but some public TCRs were found in many donors.

Profiled with immunoSEQ multiplex PCR; TCRdb holds only in-frame clones, not every one. This table holds 75,000 to 90,000 clones, roughly 96% found once. Concerning this clone: Its specificity is not known.

The donors belonged to the roughly 110-subject validation cohort, separate from the roughly 650-subject first cohort. The chain carries TRBV9 and TRBJ2-1; 9 bases agree with TRBD2. The sequence derives from a woman under 30 in good health and CMV-seronegative. Sequencing was carried out using PBMCs. The CDR3 sequence: CASSAPGGGEVEQFF. CDR3 DNA sequence: TGTGCCAGCAGCGCCCCGGGCGGGGGGGAGGTTGAGCAGTTCTTC.